These 19 T cell receptor beta chains share one sample of origin, sequenced in a study of blood T cell repertoires in COVID-19. Method: immunoSEQ multiplex PCR; TCRdb's copy keeps in-frame clones and lacks some. In the table there are about 99,000 clones, around 74% of which are singletons. The sequencing input was peripheral blood. The receptors originated from a woman of 80 years or more with active or convalescent COVID-19.

The chain combines TRBV14 with TRBJ2-1; possibly TRBD1 for D (5 bases). The V and J ends lost 0 bases and 15 bases respectively, with 18 bases between them. From germline, CDR1 is SGHDN and CDR2 FVKESK. This CDR3 is 14 amino acids long. The CDR3 DNA reads TGTGCCAGCAGCCAAGATCTACTTACAAGGGGCCGGTTCTTC. Its translation is CASSQDLLTRGRFF.

The chain employs TRBV7-2 and TRBJ2-3; 7 nucleotides agree with TRBD2. The germline V gene has CDR1 SGHTA and CDR2 FQGNSA. V lost 2 bases to trimming and J lost 2 bases; unmatched junction nucleotides: 4. The CDR3 runs to 15 residues. The CDR3 spells CASSLRGSDTDTQYF. The CDR3 coding sequence is TGTGCCAGCAGCTTACGCGGGAGTGACACAGATACGCAGTATTTT.

The rearrangement joins TRBV19 to TRBJ1-4; unclear D gene. The CDR3 loop spans 17 amino acids. CDR1 is LNHDA, CDR2 SQIVND, per germline (reference sequence). V was trimmed by 7 bases and J by 8 bases, leaving 26 bases between them. The CDR3 DNA follows: TGTGCCAGTAACCAGCGGAGTCTCGAGGCCGGTGGCGAAAAACTGTTTTTT. This gives the protein CASNQRSLEAGGEKLFF. Using reference TRBV19 and TRBJ1-4 for the parts outside the CDR3, the full variable domain is DGGITQSPKYLFRKEGQNVTLSCEQNLNHDAMYWYRQDPGQGLRLIYYSQIVNDFQKGDIAEGYSVSREKKESFPLTVTSAQKNPTAFYLCASNQRSLEAGGEKLFFGSGTQLSVL.

The genes are TRBV6-5 and TRBJ1-6; D gene unclear. V lost 2 bases and J lost 7, with 3 bases in between. The CDR3 sequence is 12 residues long. Germline V gene data show CDR1 as MNHEY and CDR2 as SVGAGI. DNA for the CDR3: TGTGCCAGCAGTTACAGCAATTCACCCCTCCACTTT. Translating gives CASSYSNSPLHF.

This clone was counted only a few times. The CDR3 nucleotides read TGTGCCAGTAGTATTGGGCTGGGGGTGGCCCTAGCGGGAGGTATGAGGGATGAGCAGTTCTTC. It encodes CASSIGLGVALAGGMRDEQFF. This rearrangement joins TRBV19 to TRBJ2-1; TRBD2 matches at 11 bases. The ends lost 3 bases at V and 8 bases at J; junction bases unmatched: 24. The CDR3 totals 21 residues. The germline V gene encodes CDR1 LNHDA and CDR2 SQIVND (reference sequence). Using reference TRBV19 and TRBJ2-1 for the parts outside the CDR3, the full variable domain is DGGITQSPKYLFRKEGQNVTLSCEQNLNHDAMYWYRQDPGQGLRLIYYSQIVNDFQKGDIAEGYSVSREKKESFPLTVTSAQKNPTAFYLCASSIGLGVALAGGMRDEQFFGPGTRLTVL.

This rearrangement joins TRBV6-5 to TRBJ2-5, with 9 bases identical to TRBD1. After removal of 2 bases from V and 1 base from J, the junction contained 2 bases not matched to a gene. This CDR3 comprises 15 residues. Germline values: CDR1 MNHEY, CDR2 SVGAGI. The CDR3 loop reads CASSYPGQGQETQYF. The CDR3 coding sequence is TGTGCCAGCAGTTACCCGGGACAGGGCCAAGAGACCCAGTACTTC.

This sequence joins TRBV11-1 and TRBJ2-2; D unresolved. Germline values: CDR1 SGHAT, CDR2 FQDESV (reference sequence). V lost 4 bases to trimming and J lost 2 bases, with 11 bases between them. The CDR3 is made up of 15 amino acids. The CDR3 loop reads CASSSGPPNTGELFF. CDR3 nucleotides: TGTGCCAGCAGCTCTGGCCCCCCTAACACCGGGGAGCTGTTTTTT. Full variable domain (rest looked up from reference TRBV11-1 and TRBJ2-2): EAEVAQSPRYKITEKSQAVAFWCDPISGHATLYWYRQILGQGPELLVQFQDESVVDDSQLPKDRFSAERLKGVDSTLKIQPAELGDSAMYLCASSSGPPNTGELFFGEGSRLTVL.

The count of this clone is one. V and J are TRBV7-3 and TRBJ2-2; maybe TRBD1 (6 bases). CDR3 size: 14 residues. V lost 4 bases, J lost 2 bases, and 8 bases lay in between. Germline V gene data show CDR1 as SGHTA and CDR2 as FQGTGA. The CDR3, as DNA: TGTGCCAGCAGCTCGGGACATAACACCGGGGAGCTGTTTTTT. Its protein product is CASSSGHNTGELFF.

This sequence joins TRBV7-8 and TRBJ2-2; 10 nucleotides line up with TRBD2. The junction had 8 bases not matched to a gene; V was cut back by 0 bases and J by 7 bases. Germline V gene data show CDR1 as SGHVS and CDR2 as FQNEAQ. This CDR3 is built from 17 residues. The CDR3 DNA reads as TGTGCCAGCAGCTTAGCAATCGGGAGACTAGCGGGCGGGGAGCTGTTTTTT. Translated, it gives CASSLAIGRLAGGELFF. Together with reference TRBV7-8 and TRBJ2-2, the CDR3 gives the full variable domain: GAGVSQSPRYKVAKRGQDVALRCDPISGHVSLFWYQQALGQGPEFLTYFQNEAQLDKSGLPSDRFFAERPEGSVSTLKIQRTQQEDSAVYLCASSLAIGRLAGGELFFGEGSRLTVL.

The chain carries TRBV7-3 and TRBJ2-5; 11 positions agree with TRBD2. The germline V gene has CDR1 SGHTA and CDR2 FQGTGA. This CDR3 region has 15 residues. J gave up 1 base and V 5 bases, and 3 bases lay outside the gene matches. The CDR3 sequence: CASSPGTSGQETQYF. The CDR3 bases are TGTGCCAGCAGCCCCGGGACTAGCGGCCAAGAGACCCAGTACTTC.

V is TRBV5-4 and J is TRBJ1-1; 9 nucleotides match TRBD1. Germline V gene lookup returns CDR1 SGHNT and CDR2 YYREEE (reference sequence). J lost 11 bases, V lost 3 bases, and 14 bases had no gene match. This CDR3 comprises 15 residues. In nucleotides, the CDR3 is TGTGCCAGCAGCTCAGGGGACAGGGCCTTGAGGGGGGCTTTCTTT. It specifies CASSSGDRALRGAFF.

The V and J genes are TRBV19 and TRBJ2-7; 10 nucleotides align to TRBD1. V was clipped by 5 bases and J by 2 bases; unmatched bases: 3. Germline CDR1 is LNHDA and CDR2 is SQIVND (reference sequence). This CDR3 has 14 residues. Here the CDR3 DNA reads TGTGCCAGTAGTGGCGGGACAGGGGCCTACGAGCAGTACTTC. It translates to CASSGGTGAYEQYF.

CDR3 nucleotide sequence: TGTGCCAGCTCACCAAGCGGGACGCTACCCAATGAGCAGTTCTTC. Amino acid sequence: CASSPSGTLPNEQFF. The V call is TRBV18, the J call TRBJ2-1; 7 positions agree with TRBD2. Germline CDR1 is KGHSH and CDR2 is LQKENI. This CDR3 comprises 15 residues. Trimming took 2 bases from V and 6 from J; bases not matched to a gene: 7.

This chain connects TRBV6-5 to TRBJ1-4; D unresolved. Germline V CDR1 and CDR2: MNHEY, SVGAGI. The CDR3 has 14 residues. Trimming removed 8 bases at V and 8 bases at J, with 18 bases between. DNA for the CDR3: TGTGCCAGCTGCAAGAGGGCTGTGGGGGAAAAACTGTTTTTT. Its protein is CASCKRAVGEKLFF.

This chain connects TRBV21-1 to TRBJ2-1; no check of the table's D call, TRBD1, against the DNA was made. TRBV21-1 is recorded as a pseudogene. The CDR3 extends over 17 amino acids. CDR3 nucleotide sequence: TGTGCCAGCAGCAAAGCGCTTAGGGTGGGGCACTACAATGAGCAGTTCTTC. The encoded protein is CASSKALRVGHYNEQFF.

This chain links TRBV20-1 with TRBJ1-1; unclear D gene. Germline V gene sequence: CDR1 DFQATT, CDR2 SNEGSKA (reference sequence). V dropped 3 bases and J dropped 1 base, with 12 bases sitting between them. The CDR3 is made up of 14 amino acids. The CDR3 region is CSASLPRSNTEAFF. Here the CDR3 DNA reads TGCAGTGCTAGTCTGCCACGGTCGAACACTGAAGCTTTCTTT.

The chain employs TRBV28 and TRBJ1-2; TRBD1 might be the D (5 bases). Germline V gene data show CDR1 as MDHEN and CDR2 as SYDVKM. Trimming took off 5 bases at V and 5 bases at J, with 15 bases between the two ends. CDR3 length: 14 residues. This CDR3 is CASSSWGGSYGYTF. As DNA, the CDR3 is TGTGCCAGCAGTAGCTGGGGGGGAAGTTATGGCTACACCTTC.

This clone was seen once. The rearrangement joins TRBV13 to TRBJ2-1; TRBD2 agrees at 9 bases. Germline values: CDR1 PRHDT, CDR2 FYEKMQ (reference sequence). The CDR3 has 15 residues. With V trimmed by 0 bases and J by 6 bases, 3 bases remained unmatched. The CDR3 nucleotides are TGTGCCAGCAGCTTAGGTCCAGCGGGAGGCAATGAGCAGTTCTTC. Protein: CASSLGPAGGNEQFF.

The CDR3 spells CASSAAVLTGPETQYF. The CDR3 DNA reads TGTGCCAGTAGTGCAGCGGTTCTGACAGGCCCCGAGACCCAGTACTTC. The V call is TRBV19, the J call TRBJ2-5; D possibly corresponds to TRBD1 (6 bases). The germline V gene has CDR1 LNHDA and CDR2 SQIVND (reference sequence). The length of the CDR3 is 16 residues. Trimming pared 5 bases from V and 5 bases from J, leaving 21 bases between.